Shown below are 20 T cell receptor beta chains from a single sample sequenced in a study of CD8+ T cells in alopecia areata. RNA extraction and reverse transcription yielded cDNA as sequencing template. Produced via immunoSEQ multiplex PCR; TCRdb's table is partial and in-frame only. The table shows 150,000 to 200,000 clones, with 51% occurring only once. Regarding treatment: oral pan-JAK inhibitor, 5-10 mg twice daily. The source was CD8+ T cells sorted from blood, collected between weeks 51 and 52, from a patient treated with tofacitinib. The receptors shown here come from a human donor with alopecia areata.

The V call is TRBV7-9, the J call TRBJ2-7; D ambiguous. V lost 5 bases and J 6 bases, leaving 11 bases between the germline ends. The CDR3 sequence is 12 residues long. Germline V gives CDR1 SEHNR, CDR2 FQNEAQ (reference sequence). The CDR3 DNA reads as TGTGCCAGCAGCCTCTATTCCGGCGAGCAGTACTTC. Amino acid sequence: CASSLYSGEQYF.

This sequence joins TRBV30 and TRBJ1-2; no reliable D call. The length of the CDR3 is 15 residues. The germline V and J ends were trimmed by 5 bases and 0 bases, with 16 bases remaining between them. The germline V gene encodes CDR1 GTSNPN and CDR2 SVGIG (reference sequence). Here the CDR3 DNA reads TGTGCCTGGGAAATGGGCACCGGATCTAACTATGGCTACACCTTC. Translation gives CAWEMGTGSNYGYTF.

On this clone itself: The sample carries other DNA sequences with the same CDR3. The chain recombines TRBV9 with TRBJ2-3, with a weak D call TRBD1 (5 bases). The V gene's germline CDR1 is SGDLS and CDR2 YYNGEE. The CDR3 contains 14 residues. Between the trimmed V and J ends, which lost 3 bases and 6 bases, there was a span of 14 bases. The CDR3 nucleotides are TGTGCCAGCAGCGCGTCAGGGAAGGCGGATACGCAGTATTTT. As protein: CASSASGKADTQYF.

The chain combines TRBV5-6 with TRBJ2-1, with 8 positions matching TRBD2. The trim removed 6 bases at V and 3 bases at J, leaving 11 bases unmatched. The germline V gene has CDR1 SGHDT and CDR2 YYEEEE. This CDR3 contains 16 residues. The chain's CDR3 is CASNPLAGPDYNEQFF. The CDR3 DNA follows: TGTGCCAGCAACCCGTTAGCGGGGCCGGACTACAATGAGCAGTTCTTC.

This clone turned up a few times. The chain's CDR3 is CSATTGAEAFF. Here the CDR3 DNA reads TGCAGCGCTACCACAGGGGCTGAAGCTTTCTTT. J is TRBJ1-1 and V is TRBV29-1; 7 nucleotides line up with TRBD1. The CDR3 totals 11 residues. Looked up from germline, CDR1 is SQVTM and CDR2 is ANQGSEA. The V gene end was trimmed by 7 bases and the J gene end by 6 bases; junction bases not matched to a gene: 5.

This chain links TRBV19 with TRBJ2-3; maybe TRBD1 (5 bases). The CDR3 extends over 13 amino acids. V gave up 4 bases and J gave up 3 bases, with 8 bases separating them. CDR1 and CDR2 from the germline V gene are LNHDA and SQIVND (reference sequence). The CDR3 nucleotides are TGTGCCAGTAGTACCCGACAGACAGATACGCAGTATTTT. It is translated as CASSTRQTDTQYF.

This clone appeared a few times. CDR3 protein: CASSLRFPGADTQYF. CDR3 nucleotides: TGTGCCAGCAGTTTAAGGTTCCCAGGGGCAGATACGCAGTATTTT. The chain links TRBV27 to TRBJ2-3; tentative D call: TRBD1 (6 bases). Germline CDR1 and CDR2: MNHEY and SMNVEV (reference sequence). V lost 2 bases to trimming and J lost 4 bases, with 13 bases between them. This CDR3 comprises 15 residues.

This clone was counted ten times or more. In DNA form, the CDR3 reads TGTGCCAGTAGTATAGTGGAATCTGGGGCCAACGTCCTGACTTTC. Encoded protein: CASSIVESGANVLTF. V usage is TRBV19 and J usage is TRBJ2-6; D uncertain. This CDR3 has 15 residues. Germline values: CDR1 LNHDA, CDR2 SQIVND (reference sequence). Trimming removed 1 base from V and 1 base from J, with 5 bases in between.

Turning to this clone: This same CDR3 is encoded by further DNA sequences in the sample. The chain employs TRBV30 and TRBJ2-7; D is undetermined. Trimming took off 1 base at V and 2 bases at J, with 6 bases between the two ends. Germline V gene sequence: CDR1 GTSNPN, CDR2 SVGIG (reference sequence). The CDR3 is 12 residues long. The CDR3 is CAWSGGTYEQYF. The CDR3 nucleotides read TGTGCCTGGAGTGGCGGCACCTACGAGCAGTACTTC.

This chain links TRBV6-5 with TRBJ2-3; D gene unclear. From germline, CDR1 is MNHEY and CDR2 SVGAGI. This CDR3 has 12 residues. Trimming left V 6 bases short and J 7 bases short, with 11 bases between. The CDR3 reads CASSSPGNTQYF. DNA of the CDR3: TGTGCCAGCAGCTCCCCGGGCAATACGCAGTATTTT.

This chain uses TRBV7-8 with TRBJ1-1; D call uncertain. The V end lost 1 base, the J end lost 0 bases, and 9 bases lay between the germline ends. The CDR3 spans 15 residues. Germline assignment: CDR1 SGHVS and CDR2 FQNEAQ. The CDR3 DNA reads TGTGCCAGCAGCTTAGGCAGTAGAATGAACACTGAAGCTTTCTTT. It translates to CASSLGSRMNTEAFF.

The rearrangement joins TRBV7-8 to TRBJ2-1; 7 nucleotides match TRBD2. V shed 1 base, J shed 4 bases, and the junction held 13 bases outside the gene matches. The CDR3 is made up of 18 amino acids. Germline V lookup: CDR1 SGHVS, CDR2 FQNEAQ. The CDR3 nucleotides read TGTGCCAGCAGCTTAGATCCGGGAGGCAAAATCCCATACAATGAGCAGTTCTTC. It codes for CASSLDPGGKIPYNEQFF.

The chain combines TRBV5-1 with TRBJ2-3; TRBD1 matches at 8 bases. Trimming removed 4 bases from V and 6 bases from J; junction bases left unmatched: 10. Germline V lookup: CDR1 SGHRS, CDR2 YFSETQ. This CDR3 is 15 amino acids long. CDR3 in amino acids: CASSRGQGLWDTQYF. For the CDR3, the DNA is TGCGCCAGCAGCAGAGGACAGGGTCTGTGGGATACGCAGTATTTT.

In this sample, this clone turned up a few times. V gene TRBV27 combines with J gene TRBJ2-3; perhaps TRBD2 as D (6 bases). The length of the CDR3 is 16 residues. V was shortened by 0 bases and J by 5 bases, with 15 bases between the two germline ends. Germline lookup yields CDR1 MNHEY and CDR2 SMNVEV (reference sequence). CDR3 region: CASSLSGLPGRDTQYF. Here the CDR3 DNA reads TGTGCCAGCAGTTTATCAGGACTCCCCGGGAGAGATACGCAGTATTTT.

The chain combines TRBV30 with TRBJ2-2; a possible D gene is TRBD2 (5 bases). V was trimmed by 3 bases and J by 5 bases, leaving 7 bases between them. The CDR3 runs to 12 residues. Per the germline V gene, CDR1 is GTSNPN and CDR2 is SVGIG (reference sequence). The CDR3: CAWRRATGELFF. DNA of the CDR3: TGTGCCTGGAGGAGGGCTACCGGGGAGCTGTTTTTT. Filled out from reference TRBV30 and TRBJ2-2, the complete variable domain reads SQTIHQWPATLVQPVGSPLSLECTVEGTSNPNLYWYRQAAGRGLQLLFYSVGIGQISSEVPQNLSASRPQDRQFILSSKKLLLSDSGFYLCAWRRATGELFFGEGSRLTVL.

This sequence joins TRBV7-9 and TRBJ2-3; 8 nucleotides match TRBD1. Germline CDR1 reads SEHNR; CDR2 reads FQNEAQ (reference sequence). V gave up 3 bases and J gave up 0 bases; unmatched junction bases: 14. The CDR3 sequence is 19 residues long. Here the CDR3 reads CASSFPRRLRDRSTDTQYF. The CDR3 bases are TGTGCCAGCAGCTTTCCCCGCCGCCTCCGGGACAGGAGCACAGATACGCAGTATTTT.

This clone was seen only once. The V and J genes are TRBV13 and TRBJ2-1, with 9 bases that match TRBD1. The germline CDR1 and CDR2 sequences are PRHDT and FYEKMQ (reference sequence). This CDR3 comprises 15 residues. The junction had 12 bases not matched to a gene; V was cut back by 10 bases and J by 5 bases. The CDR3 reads CATIPRDRVDNEQFF. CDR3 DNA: TGTGCCACGATACCTCGGGACAGGGTAGACAATGAGCAGTTCTTC.

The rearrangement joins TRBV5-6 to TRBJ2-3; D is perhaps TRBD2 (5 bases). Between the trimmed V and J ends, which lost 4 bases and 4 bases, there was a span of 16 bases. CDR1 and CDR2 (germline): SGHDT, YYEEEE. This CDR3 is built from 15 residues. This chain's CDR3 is CASSPGSHGADTQYF. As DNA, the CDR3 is TGTGCCAGCAGCCCTGGGAGCCACGGGGCAGATACGCAGTATTTT.

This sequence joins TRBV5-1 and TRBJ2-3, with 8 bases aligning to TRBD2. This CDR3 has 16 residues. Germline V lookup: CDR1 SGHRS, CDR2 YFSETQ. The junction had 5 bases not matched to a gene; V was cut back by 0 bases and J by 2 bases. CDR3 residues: CASSLGPRGATDTQYF. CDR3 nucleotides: TGCGCCAGCAGCTTGGGCCCGCGGGGGGCCACAGATACGCAGTATTTT.

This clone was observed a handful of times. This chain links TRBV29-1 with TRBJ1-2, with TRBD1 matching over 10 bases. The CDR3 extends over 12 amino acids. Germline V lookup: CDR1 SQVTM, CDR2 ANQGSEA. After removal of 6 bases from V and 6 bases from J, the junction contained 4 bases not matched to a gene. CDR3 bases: TGCAGCGTGGTCGGGACAGGGGATGGCTACACCTTC. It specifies CSVVGTGDGYTF.